This TCR beta chain was recorded in a study of blood T cells in healthy people across ages. Roughly 10 milliliters of peripheral blood were drawn from each donor. A second 7 to 11 cycle PCR used barcoded and J-beta primers. Every sample produced at least 2.5 million CDR3-containing paired-end reads. TCRdb used MiXCR to reprocess the 5' RACE reads, holding one entry per CDR3 protein. The data hold 700,000 or so distinct CDR3 sequences, with about a fifth observed a single time. Trimming at V came to 4 bases and at J to 5 bases, leaving 13 bases not matched to a gene. The CDR3 spans 16 residues. CDR1 is LGHDT and CDR2 is YNNKEL in the germline V gene (reference sequence). On this clonotype: Its specificity is unknown.

Study observations and caveats: Comparison with aged donors showed that long-lived donors had more naive CD4+ cells and higher diversity.

The receptor was derived from a man between 65 and 80 years old in good health. The chain has TRBV3-1 and TRBJ1-2; 7 bases map to TRBD1. Sequenced sample: blood. For the CDR3, the DNA is TGTGCCAGCAGCCCGGGGACAGATTATCTCCCGTATGGCTACACCTTC. Its translation is CASSPGTDYLPYGYTF.